Below, 30 T cell receptor beta chains from the same sample are listed, as sequenced in a study of blood T cell repertoires in COVID-19. The protocol was immunoSEQ multiplex PCR, while the TCRdb copy is restricted to in-frame clones and leaves out a portion. The sample lists around 400,000 clones, roughly 86% occurring once. Sequencing was done on a sample of peripheral blood. These receptors were obtained from a woman aged 25 to 39 with COVID-19, enrolled during active disease.

CDR3 sequence: CASSLTGGAVGFF. DNA of the CDR3: TGTGCCAGCAGCTTGACAGGGGGGGCGGTGGGGTTCTTC. This sequence joins TRBV5-4 and TRBJ2-1, with a tentative D call TRBD1 (8 bases). V lost 1 base to trimming and J lost 15 bases, with 17 bases between them. This CDR3 spans 13 amino acids. Germline lookup yields CDR1 SGHNT and CDR2 YYREEE (reference sequence).

The J gene is TRBJ1-2, the V gene TRBV6-5; 8 bases line up with TRBD1. The CDR3 has 11 amino acids. Trimming at V came to 6 bases and at J to 8 bases, leaving 2 bases not matched to a gene. Germline V gene sequence: CDR1 MNHEY, CDR2 SVGAGI. Here the CDR3 DNA reads TGTGCCAGCAGAGGGACAGGAGGCTACACCTTC. It yields the protein CASRGTGGYTF.

The V gene is TRBV28, the J gene TRBJ2-3; the match to TRBD2 covers 10 bases. J lost 5 bases, V lost 2 bases, and 16 bases had no gene match. This CDR3 is built from 19 residues. The V gene's germline CDR1 is MDHEN and CDR2 SYDVKM. CDR3: CASSLTQVASGSTGDTQYF. In DNA, the CDR3 is TGTGCCAGCAGTTTAACCCAGGTGGCTAGCGGGAGTACGGGAGATACGCAGTATTTT. The full variable domain, in which reference TRBV28 and TRBJ2-3 provide the parts outside the CDR3, is DVKVTQSSRYLVKRTGEKVFLECVQDMDHENMFWYRQDPGLGLRLIYFSYDVKMKEKGDIPEGYSVSREKKERFSLILESASTNQTSMYLCASSLTQVASGSTGDTQYFGPGTRLTVL.

The rearrangement uses TRBV10-3 and TRBJ2-2; D gene ambiguous. The V end was cut by 3 bases, the J end by 5 bases, with 13 bases between. The germline gives CDR1 ENHRY, CDR2 SYGVKD. This CDR3 has 15 amino acids. DNA of the CDR3: TGTGCCATCAGTGACAGAGGAGCCGGAACCGGGGAGCTGTTTTTT. This translates into CAISDRGAGTGELFF.

The V and J genes are TRBV28 and TRBJ2-1, with D tentatively TRBD2 (6 bases). Germline V gene lookup returns CDR1 MDHEN and CDR2 SYDVKM. The V and J ends lost 4 bases and 0 bases respectively, with 25 bases between them. The CDR3 runs to 20 residues. The CDR3: CASSSIYAPRRGSSYNEQFF. The CDR3 nucleotides read TGTGCCAGCAGTTCCATATATGCCCCCCGACGGGGGAGCTCCTACAATGAGCAGTTCTTC.

Details on this clone: A much more abundant neighbour one base away suggests this may be a read error. The gene calls are TRBV11-2 and TRBJ2-1; possibly TRBD2 for D (5 bases). The CDR3 has 15 residues. Germline-derived CDR1 and CDR2 are SGHAT and FQNNGV. V was trimmed by 1 base and J by 0 bases, leaving 7 bases between them. The CDR3 DNA follows: TGTGCCAGCAGCTTAGCGGGGATCTCCTACAATGAGCAGTTCTTC. Translation gives CASSLAGISYNEQFF.

This clone was picked up one time. V is TRBV5-6 and J is TRBJ1-1; 11 nucleotides agree with TRBD1. V lost 4 bases, J lost 4 bases, and 9 bases stayed unmatched. The CDR3 totals 16 residues. Per germline, CDR1 SGHDT and CDR2 YYEEEE. In nucleotides, the CDR3 is TGTGCCAGCAGCCGAATGGTTGGGACAGGGGGCACTGAAGCTTTCTTT. The encoded protein is CASSRMVGTGGTEAFF.

This clone appeared once. One junction end disagrees with the germline gene, perhaps due to a read error. DNA for the CDR3: TGTGCTAGCAGCTTAGCGCCGGCAGGGGCGCCCGGGGAGCTGTTTTTT. Translated, it gives CASSLAPAGAPGELFF. The chain joins TRBV7-7 to TRBJ2-2; maybe TRBD1 (6 bases). The CDR3 has 16 amino acids. CDR1 and CDR2 from the germline V gene are SSHAT and FNYEAQ (reference sequence). Full variable domain (rest looked up from reference TRBV7-7 and TRBJ2-2): GAGVSQSPRYKVTKRGQDVTLRCDPISSHATLYWYQQALGQGPEFLTYFNYEAQPDKSGLPSDRFSAERPEGSISTLTIQRTEQRDSAMYRCASSLAPAGAPGELFFGEGSRLTVL.

A note on this clone: The same CDR3 also results from other DNA sequences found in this sample. CDR3 DNA sequence: TGTGCCACCAGCAGAGATAGAGGTTCCTACAATGAGCAGTTCTTC. Amino acid sequence: CATSRDRGSYNEQFF. The gene calls are TRBV15 and TRBJ2-1; unclear D gene. Germline V lookup: CDR1 LNHNV, CDR2 YYDKDF (reference sequence). This CDR3 spans 15 amino acids. V was cut by 0 bases and J by 1 base, with 7 bases left in between.

The rearrangement joins TRBV28 to TRBJ2-1; perhaps TRBD2 as D (7 bases). Looked up from germline, CDR1 is MDHEN and CDR2 is SYDVKM. With 1 base removed from V and 0 bases from J, the gap between germline ends came to 13 bases. CDR3 size: 17 residues. The CDR3, as DNA: TGTGCCAGCAGTTTATCGGCGGGGGCCAGCTCCTACAATGAGCAGTTCTTC. Translated, it gives CASSLSAGASSYNEQFF.

This sequence joins TRBV19 and TRBJ2-1, with 10 bases aligning to TRBD2. This CDR3 is built from 16 residues. The V segment lost 5 bases and the J segment 0 bases; nucleotides outside the gene matches: 4. Germline CDR1 LNHDA, CDR2 SQIVND (reference sequence). Here the CDR3 reads CASSFLAGASYNEQFF. CDR3 nucleotides: TGTGCCAGTAGTTTCCTAGCGGGAGCCTCCTACAATGAGCAGTTCTTC.

This chain joins TRBV2 and TRBJ2-2, with 12 bases identical to TRBD2. Germline CDR1 is SNHLY and CDR2 is FYNNEI. This CDR3 spans 16 amino acids. Germline trimming cut 4 bases from V and 4 bases from J; bases unmatched to any gene: 4. The CDR3 spells CASSGLAGGGTGELFF. The CDR3 coding sequence is TGTGCCAGCAGTGGGCTAGCGGGAGGGGGCACCGGGGAGCTGTTTTTT.

The chain links TRBV19 to TRBJ1-2, with 8 bases identical to TRBD1. Trimming removed 4 bases from V and 6 bases from J; junction bases left unmatched: 10. Germline CDR1 reads LNHDA; CDR2 reads SQIVND (reference sequence). The CDR3 extends over 15 amino acids. The CDR3 spells CASSTMTGAADGYTF. The CDR3 coding sequence is TGTGCCAGTAGTACTATGACAGGGGCTGCCGATGGCTACACCTTC.

J is TRBJ2-2 and V is TRBV4-1; the match to TRBD2 covers 15 bases. The germline V gene has CDR1 MGHRA and CDR2 YSYEKL. Trimming removed 3 bases from V and 6 bases from J; junction bases left unmatched: 8. This CDR3 contains 18 residues. The CDR3 DNA reads as TGCGCCAGCAGCCAGTCCGGGACTAGCGGGAGGAGGGCCGGGGAGCTGTTTTTT. This codes for CASSQSGTSGRRAGELFF.

This clone was counted only a few times. The V and J genes are TRBV5-5 and TRBJ2-1; D not resolved. The CDR3 has 13 amino acids. V gave up 1 base and J gave up 9 bases, with 11 bases separating them. Germline CDR1 and CDR2: SGHKS and YYEKEE (reference sequence). The CDR3 loop reads CASSLSNSAEQFF. CDR3 bases: TGTGCCAGCAGCTTGAGCAATAGTGCTGAGCAGTTCTTC.

The chain recombines TRBV7-9 with TRBJ2-2, with 12 bases that match TRBD2. The CDR3 sequence is 17 residues long. With V trimmed by 1 base and J by 6 bases, 6 bases remained unmatched. Germline CDR1 reads SEHNR; CDR2 reads FQNEAQ (reference sequence). The DNA for the CDR3 is TGTGCCAGCAGCTTAGAGAGGGGACTAGCGGGCGCCGGGGAGCTGTTTTTT. Its protein product is CASSLERGLAGAGELFF. The whole variable domain, remainder taken from reference TRBV7-9 and TRBJ2-2, is DTGVSQNPRHKITKRGQNVTFRCDPISEHNRLYWYRQTLGQGPEFLTYFQNEAQLEKSRLLSDRFSAERPKGSFSTLEIQRTEQGDSAMYLCASSLERGLAGAGELFFGEGSRLTVL.

The chain couples TRBV6-2 or TRBV6-3 to TRBJ2-7, with D maybe TRBD1 (6 bases). The germline V gene has CDR1 MNHEY and CDR2 SVGEGT. The ends were cut back, 2 bases at V and 2 bases at J, with 10 bases in the middle. CDR3 size: 14 residues. CDR3 coding DNA: TGTGCCAGCAGTTACCTCAGGGGTCCCTACGAGCAGTACTTC. This translates into CASSYLRGPYEQYF.

The chain recombines TRBV5-1 with TRBJ2-7; 8 positions match TRBD1. Germline V CDR1 and CDR2: SGHRS, YFSETQ. The V gene end was trimmed by 3 bases and the J gene end by 2 bases; junction bases not matched to a gene: 4. CDR3 length: 14 residues. Here the CDR3 DNA reads TGCGCCAGCAGCTACAGGGGGACTCCCTACGAGCAGTACTTC. This encodes CASSYRGTPYEQYF.

V usage is TRBV5-6 and J usage is TRBJ2-3, with 10 nucleotides matching TRBD1. CDR1 and CDR2 from the germline V gene are SGHDT and YYEEEE. With 4 bases clipped from V and 7 bases from J, the junction kept 6 bases outside the gene matches. The CDR3 runs to 14 residues. Written as DNA, the CDR3 is TGTGCCAGCAGCCGACGGGACAGGGGAAATACGCAGTATTTT. Translation gives CASSRRDRGNTQYF.

The J gene is TRBJ1-2, the V gene TRBV6-5; D remains unclear. CDR3 length: 12 amino acids. Germline V gives CDR1 MNHEY, CDR2 SVGAGI. V was cut by 6 bases and J by 7 bases, with 12 bases left in between. CDR3 in DNA: TGTGCCAGCAGAAACCCGCCAGGTGGCTACACCTTC. The encoded protein is CASRNPPGGYTF.

J is TRBJ1-3 and V is TRBV12-3 or TRBV12-4, with D maybe TRBD1 (6 bases). V lost 7 bases to trimming and J lost 4 bases, with 11 bases between them. The CDR3 is made up of 13 amino acids. The CDR3 DNA reads as TGTGCCAGCATAGGGGGTGTGGGAAACACCATATATTTT. Amino acid sequence: CASIGGVGNTIYF.

The genes are TRBV6-2 or TRBV6-3 and TRBJ1-5, with unresolved D. Germline loops: CDR1 MNHEY, CDR2 SVGEGT. The CDR3 has 17 residues. V shed 0 bases and J shed 0 bases, with 12 bases lying between them. CDR3 sequence (DNA): TGTGCCAGCAGTTACTCGAAACAGTCGACTAGCAATCAGCCCCAGCATTTT. The encoded protein is CASSYSKQSTSNQPQHF.

This CDR3 reads CASRIRGGGYGYTF. As DNA, the CDR3 is TGTGCCAGCAGAATTAGGGGGGGAGGGTATGGCTACACCTTC. The rearrangement joins TRBV27 to TRBJ1-2, with D possibly TRBD1 on 6 matching bases. This CDR3 is built from 14 residues. Germline lookup yields CDR1 MNHEY and CDR2 SMNVEV (reference sequence). Trimming left V 6 bases short and J 5 bases short, with 16 bases between.

This chain links TRBV27 with TRBJ2-7, with TRBD1 identical over 9 bases. Trimming took 3 bases from V and 7 from J; bases not matched to a gene: 13. The CDR3 has 16 amino acids. In germline, CDR1 is MNHEY, CDR2 SMNVEV (reference sequence). The CDR3 coding sequence is TGTGCCAGCAGTTTCCGTCGACAGGGGGGGATGTGGGAGCAGTACTTC. It is translated as CASSFRRQGGMWEQYF.

The gene calls are TRBV4-1 and TRBJ2-1, with TRBD2 matching over 10 bases. Germline V CDR1 and CDR2: MGHRA, YSYEKL. V was pared by 3 bases and J by 6 bases, with 5 bases of the junction left unmatched. CDR3 length equals 15 residues. The CDR3 coding sequence is TGCGCCAGCAGCCAGTCGGGACTAGCGATCAATGAGCAGTTCTTC. Protein: CASSQSGLAINEQFF.

The rearrangement links TRBV5-4 to TRBJ2-7, with TRBD1 identical over 7 bases. V dropped 0 bases and J dropped 3; count of bases not matched to a gene: 12. Germline V gives CDR1 SGHNT, CDR2 YYREEE (reference sequence). The CDR3 is 17 amino acids. CDR3 protein: CASSLAGSGTARYEQYF. The CDR3 DNA reads as TGTGCCAGCAGCTTGGCCGGGTCCGGGACAGCCCGCTACGAGCAGTACTTC.

The chain links TRBV19 to TRBJ2-7; 8 bases line up with TRBD2. V trimming: 10 bases; J trimming: 9 bases; junction bases outside the gene matches: 8. The CDR3 totals 11 residues. Germline V lookup: CDR1 LNHDA, CDR2 SQIVND (reference sequence). CDR3 coding DNA: TGTGCCACCCTCCAGCGGGGGACGCAGTACTTC. This codes for CATLQRGTQYF.

V usage is TRBV10-2 and J usage is TRBJ1-2; tentative D call: TRBD1 (5 bases). This CDR3 has 15 amino acids. Germline CDR1 and CDR2: WSHSY and SAAADI. Trimming took 6 bases from V and 4 from J, leaving 18 bases between them. The CDR3 here is CASSATEGRSYGYTF. CDR3 DNA: TGCGCCAGCAGCGCTACGGAGGGGCGCTCCTATGGCTACACCTTC.

The rearrangement joins TRBV4-2 to TRBJ1-1; 8 nucleotides match TRBD1. Germline V CDR1 and CDR2: LGHNA, YNFKEQ. The J segment lost 2 bases and the V segment lost 2 bases, leaving 4 bases of the junction unmatched. The CDR3 totals 15 residues. CDR3 amino acids: CASSQPDRGNTEAFF. CDR3 nucleotides: TGTGCCAGCAGCCAACCCGACAGGGGCAACACTGAAGCTTTCTTT.

The chain joins TRBV14 to TRBJ1-1, with TRBD1 matching over 10 bases. Trimming took 0 bases from V and 3 from J; bases not matched to a gene: 7. Germline V gene data show CDR1 as SGHDN and CDR2 as FVKESK. The CDR3 sequence is 17 residues long. CDR3 DNA sequence: TGTGCCAGCAGCCAAGATCTTGGACAGGGGGGTGACACTGAAGCTTTCTTT. Translating gives CASSQDLGQGGDTEAFF.